This T cell receptor (beta chain) was documented in a study of OX40 agonist ivuxolimab in advanced cancers. About the study: A partial response was reached by three patients: one with hepatocellular carcinoma and two with cutaneous melanoma.

Germline V CDR1 and CDR2: LNHNV, YYDKDF (reference sequence). Trimming took 3 bases from V and 1 from J, leaving 6 bases between them. The length of the CDR3 is 13 residues. Points from the study as a whole: Not determined was the antigen specificity of the expanded peripheral T cells.

Details on this clone: The antigen is undetermined.

The method was immunoSEQ multiplex PCR; TCRdb's version includes in-frame clones alone and lacks a portion of them. The sample holds 55,000 to 80,000 clones; roughly 83% are singletons and the top ten take around 8%. The chain recombines TRBV15 with TRBJ1-1; D may be TRBD1 (5 bases). The sequenced sample was CD4+ or CD8+ T cells sorted from blood, obtained in a trial of the OX40 agonist ivuxolimab. This clonotype originated in an adult with an advanced solid tumor such as melanoma, head and neck, liver or kidney cancer. In DNA, the CDR3 is TGTGCCACCAGCAGTCAGGGGAACACTGAAGCTTTCTTT. As protein: CATSSQGNTEAFF.